These 23 T cell receptor beta chains were sequenced from one sample in a study of human T cells and chemical hapten exposure. MiXCR was run by TCRdb on the RACE reads, yielding one entry per CDR3 protein. Here the sample spans more than 95,000 distinct CDR3 sequences, 25% to 35% being singletons. Time point meaning: patch test 3, about 24 weeks after DPC sensitization. Treatment indicated: therapeutic diphenylcyclopropenone sensitization with weekly scalp DPC. This material consisted of whole blood, taken in connection with sensitization to the hapten diphenylcyclopropenone (DPC). These receptors were collected from a man aged 35-49 years with alopecia areata. Some clones in this sample may be carry-over from other donors' samples.

This clonotype was seen a few times. The chain joins TRBV5-5 to TRBJ1-4; 8 bases align to TRBD1. The length of the CDR3 is 16 residues. Trimming at V came to 4 bases and at J to 8 bases, leaving 13 bases not matched to a gene. CDR1 is SGHKS, CDR2 YYEKEE, per germline (reference sequence). CDR3 in DNA: TGTGCCAGCAGCCATGGACAGGGCACGGGGGCGGAAAAACTGTTTTTT. Protein sequence: CASSHGQGTGAEKLFF. Full variable domain (missing parts from reference TRBV5-5 and TRBJ1-4): DAGVTQSPTHLIKTRGQQVTLRCSPISGHKSVSWYQQVLGQGPQFIFQYYEKEERGRGNFPDRFSARQFPNYSSELNVNALLLGDSALYLCASSHGQGTGAEKLFFGSGTQLSVL.

The chain carries TRBV28 and TRBJ2-7; D gene ambiguous. This CDR3 is built from 11 residues. Trimming cost V 5 bases and J 3 bases, with 5 bases left between them. Per germline, CDR1 MDHEN and CDR2 SYDVKM. CDR3 sequence reads: CASSRNYEQYF. The CDR3 coding sequence is TGTGCCAGCAGTCGCAACTACGAGCAGTACTTC.

The chain has TRBV28 and TRBJ2-1, with D hard to call. Germline CDR1 is MDHEN and CDR2 is SYDVKM. The CDR3 covers 14 residues. The V end lost 3 bases, the J end lost 10 bases, and 16 bases lay between the germline ends. The CDR3 nucleotides are TGTGCCAGCAGTTTCATCACCCCCCCATGGGAGCAGTTCTTC. Protein sequence: CASSFITPPWEQFF.

V usage is TRBV11-2 and J usage is TRBJ1-2; 9 nucleotides agree with TRBD1. After removal of 5 bases from V and 5 bases from J, the junction contained 15 bases not matched to a gene. This CDR3 contains 17 residues. The V gene's germline CDR1 is SGHAT and CDR2 FQNNGV. In nucleotides, the CDR3 is TGTGCCAGCAGCCGGACATTTCTTAGGACAGGGGATTATGGCTACACCTTC. Translation: CASSRTFLRTGDYGYTF.

There are a few counts of this clonotype. The chain links TRBV28 to TRBJ2-7, with 12 bases matching TRBD2. CDR3 length: 15 residues. The V segment lost 11 bases and the J segment 2 bases; nucleotides outside the gene matches: 10. Germline CDR1 is MDHEN and CDR2 is SYDVKM. The CDR3 DNA sequence: TGTGCCTTAAGGTCCCGGACTAGCGGGGCCTACGAGCAGTACTTC. Protein: CALRSRTSGAYEQYF.

Points on this clonotype: The conserved closing phenylalanine or tryptophan is absent in this CDR3, likely reflecting a read error. The rearrangement links TRBV6-6 to TRBJ2-3; no reliable D call. Looked up from germline, CDR1 is MNHNY and CDR2 is SVGAGI (reference sequence). Trimming left V 1 base short and J 0 bases short, with 8 bases between. The CDR3 runs to 15 residues. CDR3 sequence: CASSYLGLSTDTQYL. The CDR3 DNA sequence: TGTGCCAGCAGTTACTTGGGCCTTAGCACAGATACGCAGTATTTG.

The table lists this clonotype with many counts. CDR3 sequence (DNA): TGTGCCAGCAGCCAAACCGCCTACGAGCAGTACTTC. This gives the protein CASSQTAYEQYF. This chain joins TRBV14 and TRBJ2-7; D is uncertain. The CDR3 is 12 residues long. Germline assignment: CDR1 SGHDN and CDR2 FVKESK. V lost 2 bases and J 2 bases, leaving 4 bases between the germline ends.

The chain links TRBV5-1 to TRBJ1-5; 9 bases are shared with TRBD1. Unmatched junction bases numbered 5, after V lost 0 bases and J lost 7 bases. CDR3 length: 15 amino acids. Germline V CDR1 and CDR2: SGHRS, YFSETQ. The CDR3 DNA reads as TGCGCCAGCAGCTTGGGGGACAGGGTCGAACAGCCCCAGCATTTT. Protein sequence: CASSLGDRVEQPQHF. The complete variable domain, with remaining parts taken from reference TRBV5-1 and TRBJ1-5, reads KAGVTQTPRYLIKTRGQQVTLSCSPISGHRSVSWYQQTPGQGLQFLFEYFSETQRNKGNFPGRFSGRQFSNSRSEMNVSTLELGDSALYLCASSLGDRVEQPQHFGDGTRLSIL.

J is TRBJ2-4 and V is TRBV5-1, with 8 bases matching TRBD1. The CDR3 runs to 13 residues. Germline CDR1 SGHRS, CDR2 YFSETQ. V was clipped by 0 bases and J by 11 bases; unmatched bases: 4. For the CDR3, the DNA is TGCGCCAGCAGCTTGGTCGACAGGGGAGTTCAGTACTTC. It yields the protein CASSLVDRGVQYF.

The gene calls are TRBV4-2 and TRBJ1-5; maybe TRBD1 (6 bases). Per germline, CDR1 LGHNA and CDR2 YNFKEQ. CDR3 length: 13 residues. V was cut by 5 bases and J by 5 bases, with 10 bases left in between. In DNA, the CDR3 is TGTGCCAGCAGCAAGACAGGCGATCAGCCCCAGCATTTT. This translates into CASSKTGDQPQHF.

This chain connects TRBV7-8 to TRBJ2-6; 8 bases match TRBD1. The V gene's germline CDR1 is SGHVS and CDR2 FQNEAQ. V shed 5 bases, J shed 2 bases, and the junction held 8 bases outside the gene matches. There are 17 residues in the CDR3. The CDR3 DNA is TGTGCCAGCAGCCCCGGACAGGGTACTGCTGGGGCCAACGTCCTGACTTTC. As protein: CASSPGQGTAGANVLTF.

This clonotype was counted between two and nine times. The chain combines TRBV20-1 with TRBJ2-3; no reliable D call. The V end was cut by 0 bases, the J end by 5 bases, with 6 bases between. The CDR3 runs to 12 residues. Germline V lookup: CDR1 DFQATT, CDR2 SNEGSKA (reference sequence). This CDR3 reads CSARDGRDTQYF. As DNA, the CDR3 is TGCAGTGCTAGAGATGGCAGAGATACGCAGTATTTT.

This clonotype was seen a handful of times. This chain uses TRBV7-2 with TRBJ2-3; D remains ambiguous. Deletions cut 1 base from V and 3 bases from J, with 8 bases between. The CDR3 runs 14 residues. The germline CDR1 and CDR2 sequences are SGHTA and FQGNSA. Here the CDR3 reads CASSLVARTDTQYF. DNA of the CDR3: TGTGCCAGCAGCTTAGTGGCCCGGACAGATACGCAGTATTTT.

The chain links TRBV5-1 to TRBJ2-3; D is uncertain. This CDR3 has 13 residues. Germline V lookup: CDR1 SGHRS, CDR2 YFSETQ. V dropped 5 bases and J dropped 4 bases, with 11 bases sitting between them. The CDR3 nucleotides are TGCGCCAGCAGTCCGGCCGGCGCAGATACGCAGTATTTT. It yields the protein CASSPAGADTQYF.

V and J are TRBV9 and TRBJ2-6; D remains unclear. Germline V gene lookup returns CDR1 SGDLS and CDR2 YYNGEE. Trimming stripped 0 bases from V and 1 base from J, with 5 bases between. The CDR3 is made up of 15 amino acids. In nucleotides, the CDR3 is TGTGCCAGCAGCGTAGGGCGTTCTGGGGCCAACGTCCTGACTTTC. It encodes CASSVGRSGANVLTF.

This sequence joins TRBV5-1 and TRBJ2-5, with TRBD1 as a possible D gene (6 bases). Germline V gene lookup returns CDR1 SGHRS and CDR2 YFSETQ. CDR3 size: 16 residues. The V end lost 0 bases, the J end lost 5 bases, and 17 bases lay between the germline ends. The CDR3 sequence is CASSLEGTFAGETQYF. DNA of the CDR3: TGCGCCAGCAGCTTGGAGGGGACATTCGCGGGTGAGACCCAGTACTTC.

V usage is TRBV3-1 and J usage is TRBJ1-5; 12 nucleotides align to TRBD1. This CDR3 is built from 16 residues. The germline V gene encodes CDR1 LGHDT and CDR2 YNNKEL (reference sequence). J gave up 3 bases and V 3 bases, and 3 bases lay outside the gene matches. The CDR3 DNA sequence: TGTGCCAGCAGCCACGGGACAGGGGGCTTCAATCAGCCCCAGCATTTT. It translates to CASSHGTGGFNQPQHF.

This clonotype was found a few times. The rearrangement joins TRBV10-2 to TRBJ2-3; 9 bases agree with TRBD2. CDR1 is WSHSY and CDR2 is SAAADI in the germline V gene. This CDR3 spans 17 amino acids. Losses at the gene ends were 4 bases for V and 2 bases for J; bases not matched to a gene: 10. DNA of the CDR3: TGCGCCAGCAGTGGGGGCATGACTAGCGGTTTCACAGATACGCAGTATTTT. It codes for CASSGGMTSGFTDTQYF.

The rearrangement joins TRBV12-3 or TRBV12-4 to TRBJ2-1; the D is unclear. This CDR3 region has 16 residues. The V gene lost 5 bases and the J gene lost 1 base, with 15 bases spanning the gap. The CDR3 DNA reads TGTGCCAGCAGTCGAAATACAGTCCGATCCTACAATGAGCAGTTCTTC. It is translated as CASSRNTVRSYNEQFF.

A few counts support this clonotype. The DNA of the CDR3 is TGTGCCAGCAGCTTTCGGGGCTCTGAGGCACCAGAGACCCAGTACTTC. This gives the protein CASSFRGSEAPETQYF. The chain links TRBV13 to TRBJ2-5; either TRBD1 or TRBD2 may fit D (5 bases each). The V and J ends lost 3 bases and 4 bases respectively, with 18 bases between them. The CDR3 consists of 16 residues. CDR1 is PRHDT and CDR2 is FYEKMQ in the germline V gene (reference sequence).

The chain combines TRBV25-1 with TRBJ1-1; D might be TRBD1 (5 bases). Per the germline V gene, CDR1 is MGHDK and CDR2 is SYGVNS. Trimming cost V 3 bases and J 4 bases, with 9 bases left between them. The CDR3 is 13 residues long. The CDR3 region is CASSDGGGTEAFF. The CDR3 DNA sequence: TGTGCCAGCAGTGACGGGGGAGGCACTGAAGCTTTCTTT. The whole variable domain, remainder taken from reference TRBV25-1 and TRBJ1-1, is EADIYQTPRYLVIGTGKKITLECSQTMGHDKMYWYQQDPGMELHLIHYSYGVNSTEKGDLSSESTVSRIRTEHFPLTLESARPSHTSQYLCASSDGGGTEAFFGQGTRLTVV.

The genes are TRBV7-2 and TRBJ2-5, with 11 nucleotides matching TRBD2. In germline, CDR1 is SGHTA, CDR2 FQGNSA. V dropped 5 bases and J dropped 4; count of bases not matched to a gene: 6. This CDR3 is built from 15 residues. The CDR3 loop reads CASSRATSGGETQYF. The DNA of the CDR3 is TGTGCCAGCAGCCGAGCTACTAGCGGGGGAGAGACCCAGTACTTC.

The chain uses TRBV15 and TRBJ1-1, with unresolved D. V was pared by 0 bases and J by 6 bases, with 23 bases between. Germline values: CDR1 LNHNV, CDR2 YYDKDF (reference sequence). The CDR3 has 18 amino acids. CDR3 sequence: CATSREGRSLLRQAEAFF. The CDR3 DNA sequence: TGTGCCACCAGCAGAGAAGGACGGAGCTTACTGCGACAAGCTGAAGCTTTCTTT.